These T cell receptor beta chains were read from a single sample in a study of PD-1 blockade in mismatch repair-deficient tumors. Method: immunoSEQ multiplex PCR; TCRdb's copy keeps in-frame clones and lacks some. Here the sample spans about 100,000 clones, under 90% being singletons. The material sequenced was peripheral blood, taken around 8 months after starting pembrolizumab. The receptor set was obtained from an adult with mismatch repair-deficient cancer. The conserved cysteine and the conserved F or W are not part of the CDR3 here. Some rows have no size entry. The others give once, few or many, or a class for an expanded clone.

clone size: -
J gene: TRBJ2-7
V gene: TRBV9
CDR3 protein: ASSVAGSDIREQY

clone size: -
J gene: TRBJ2-7
V gene: TRBV10-3
CDR3 protein: AISELTGSSYEQY

clone size: -
J gene: TRBJ2-3
V gene: TRBV7-2
CDR3 protein: ASSLGAGVNRLTDTQY

clone size: -
J gene: TRBJ2-2
V gene: TRBV11-1
CDR3 protein: ASRADGTANTGELF

clone size: -
J gene: TRBJ2-1
V gene: TRBV7-6
CDR3 protein: ASSEFFRDTYNEQF

clone size: -
J gene: TRBJ2-5
V gene: TRBV7-2
CDR3 protein: ASSLDGREETQY

clone size: -
J gene: TRBJ1-5
V gene: TRBV6-5
CDR3 protein: ASSYSFQGSQPQH

clone size: -
J gene: TRBJ2-1
V gene: TRBV11-3
CDR3 protein: ASSSRDRGYNEQF

clone size: -
J gene: TRBJ2-7
V gene: TRBV4-1
CDR3 protein: ASSQVAGGQTVYEQY

clone size: -
J gene: TRBJ2-7
V gene: TRBV9
CDR3 protein: ASSAWTGEGSEQY

clone size: -
J gene: TRBJ2-5
V gene: TRBV6-5
CDR3 protein: ASSYFGSDREETQY

clone size: -
J gene: TRBJ2-1
V gene: TRBV21-1
CDR3 protein: ASSQSGAMSNEQF

clone size: -
J gene: TRBJ2-7
V gene: TRBV5-5
CDR3 protein: ASSYPGQGVNEQY

clone size: -
J gene: TRBJ2-1
V gene: TRBV19
CDR3 protein: ASTIAWGDEQF

clone size: -
J gene: TRBJ2-7
V gene: TRBV11-1
CDR3 protein: ASSLMAGGGEQY

clone size: -
J gene: TRBJ2-1
V gene: TRBV4-1
CDR3 protein: ASSPSGSSYNEQF

clone size: -
J gene: TRBJ2-5
V gene: TRBV11-3
CDR3 protein: ASSPFGSGAPTRETQY

clone size: -
J gene: TRBJ2-1
V gene: TRBV18
CDR3 protein: ASSEQGAREQF

clone size: -
J gene: TRBJ2-7
V gene: TRBV19
CDR3 protein: ASATGTGSYEQY

clone size: -
J gene: TRBJ2-2
V gene: TRBV4-1
CDR3 protein: ASSLSSGNTGELF

clone size: -
J gene: TRBJ2-5
V gene: TRBV28
CDR3 protein: ASSLAGGVETQY

clone size: once
J gene: TRBJ2-5
V gene: TRBV14
CDR3 protein: ASSQDRTGIETQY